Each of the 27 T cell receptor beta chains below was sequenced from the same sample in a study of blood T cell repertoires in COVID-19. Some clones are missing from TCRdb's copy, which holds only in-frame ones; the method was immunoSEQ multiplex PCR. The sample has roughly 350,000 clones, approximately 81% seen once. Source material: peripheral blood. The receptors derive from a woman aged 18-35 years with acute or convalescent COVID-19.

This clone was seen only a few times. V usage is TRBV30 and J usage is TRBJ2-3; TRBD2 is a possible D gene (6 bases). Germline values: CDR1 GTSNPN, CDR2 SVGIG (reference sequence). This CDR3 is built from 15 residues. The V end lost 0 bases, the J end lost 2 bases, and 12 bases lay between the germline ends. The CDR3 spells CAWSVWGLSTDTQYF. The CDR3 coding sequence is TGTGCCTGGAGTGTTTGGGGACTCTCCACAGATACGCAGTATTTT.

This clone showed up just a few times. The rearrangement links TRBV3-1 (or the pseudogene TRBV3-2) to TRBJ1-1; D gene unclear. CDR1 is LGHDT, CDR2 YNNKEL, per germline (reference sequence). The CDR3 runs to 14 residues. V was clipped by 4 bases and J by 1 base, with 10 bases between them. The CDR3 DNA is TGTGCCAGCAGCCCGAAGAGGAAGAACACTGAAGCTTTCTTT. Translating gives CASSPKRKNTEAFF.

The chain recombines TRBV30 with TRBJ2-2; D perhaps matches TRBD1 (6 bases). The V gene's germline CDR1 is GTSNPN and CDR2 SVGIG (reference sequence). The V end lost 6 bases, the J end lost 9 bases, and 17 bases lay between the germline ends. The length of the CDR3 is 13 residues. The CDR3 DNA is TGTGCCTGTCCTGGGACACGGAGGCGGGAGCTGTTTTTT. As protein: CACPGTRRRELFF.

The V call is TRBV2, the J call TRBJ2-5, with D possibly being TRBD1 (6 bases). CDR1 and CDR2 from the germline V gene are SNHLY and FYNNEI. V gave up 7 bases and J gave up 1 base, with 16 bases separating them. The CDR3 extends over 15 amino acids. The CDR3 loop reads CASTPTGGLQETQYF. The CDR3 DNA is TGTGCCAGCACCCCGACAGGAGGACTCCAAGAGACCCAGTACTTC.

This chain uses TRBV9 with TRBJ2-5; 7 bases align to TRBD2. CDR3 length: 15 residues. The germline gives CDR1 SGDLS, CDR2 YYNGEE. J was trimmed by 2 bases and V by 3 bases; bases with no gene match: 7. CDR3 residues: CASSARSGKQETQYF. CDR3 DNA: TGTGCCAGCAGCGCGCGGAGCGGGAAGCAAGAGACCCAGTACTTC.

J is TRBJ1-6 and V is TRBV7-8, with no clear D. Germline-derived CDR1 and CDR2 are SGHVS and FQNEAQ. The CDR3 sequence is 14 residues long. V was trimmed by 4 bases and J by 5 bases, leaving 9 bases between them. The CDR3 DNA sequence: TGTGCCAGCAGCTCCGGAGGGAATAATTCACCCCTCCACTTT. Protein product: CASSSGGNNSPLHF. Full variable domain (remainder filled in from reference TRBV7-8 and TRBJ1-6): GAGVSQSPRYKVAKRGQDVALRCDPISGHVSLFWYQQALGQGPEFLTYFQNEAQLDKSGLPSDRFFAERPEGSVSTLKIQRTQQEDSAVYLCASSSGGNNSPLHFGNGTRLTVT.

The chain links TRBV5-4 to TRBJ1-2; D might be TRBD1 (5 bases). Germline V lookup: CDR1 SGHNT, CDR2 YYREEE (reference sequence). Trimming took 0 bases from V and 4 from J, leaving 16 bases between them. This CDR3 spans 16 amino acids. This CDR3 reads CASSLASSGLVYGYTF. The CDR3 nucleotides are TGTGCCAGCAGCTTGGCCTCGTCAGGGTTGGTCTATGGCTACACCTTC.

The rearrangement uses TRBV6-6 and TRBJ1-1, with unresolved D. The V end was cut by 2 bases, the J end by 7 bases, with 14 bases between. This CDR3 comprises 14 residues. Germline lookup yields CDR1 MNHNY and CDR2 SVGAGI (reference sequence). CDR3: CASSYRAENSEAFF. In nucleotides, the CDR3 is TGTGCCAGCAGTTACCGAGCGGAAAATAGTGAAGCTTTCTTT.

CDR3 loop: CATSQQGRLFF. CDR3 coding DNA: TGTGCCACCAGCCAACAGGGAAGACTGTTTTTT. The chain combines TRBV24-1 with TRBJ1-4; tentative D call: TRBD1 (6 bases). Trimming removed 7 bases at V and 13 bases at J, with 12 bases between. Germline assignment: CDR1 KGHDR and CDR2 SFDVKD. The CDR3 extends over 11 amino acids.

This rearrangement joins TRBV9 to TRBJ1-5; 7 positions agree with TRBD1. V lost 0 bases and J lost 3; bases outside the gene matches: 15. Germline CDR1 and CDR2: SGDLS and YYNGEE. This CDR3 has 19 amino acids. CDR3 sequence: CASSVGGTAVLRFNQPQHF. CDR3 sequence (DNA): TGTGCCAGCAGCGTAGGCGGGACAGCGGTCCTTCGTTTCAATCAGCCCCAGCATTTT.

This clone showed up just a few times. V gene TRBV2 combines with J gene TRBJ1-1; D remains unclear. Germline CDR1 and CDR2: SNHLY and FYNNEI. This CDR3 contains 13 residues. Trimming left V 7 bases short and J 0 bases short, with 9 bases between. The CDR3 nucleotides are TGTGCCAGCAAAGACCAGGTGAACACTGAAGCTTTCTTT. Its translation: CASKDQVNTEAFF.

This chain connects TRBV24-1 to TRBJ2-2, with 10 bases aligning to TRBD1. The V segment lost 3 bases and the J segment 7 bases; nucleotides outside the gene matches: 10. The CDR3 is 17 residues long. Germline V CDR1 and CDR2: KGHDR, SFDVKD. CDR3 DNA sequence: TGTGCCACCAGTGATCGGACAGGGGGAGGCCAGGGCGGGGAGCTGTTTTTT. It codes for CATSDRTGGGQGGELFF.

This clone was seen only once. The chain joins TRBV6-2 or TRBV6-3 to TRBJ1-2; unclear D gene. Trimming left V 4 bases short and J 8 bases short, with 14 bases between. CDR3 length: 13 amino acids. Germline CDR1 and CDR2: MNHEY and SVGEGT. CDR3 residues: CASSSLVRNGYTF. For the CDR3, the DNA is TGTGCCAGCAGTTCCCTAGTGCGTAACGGCTACACCTTC.

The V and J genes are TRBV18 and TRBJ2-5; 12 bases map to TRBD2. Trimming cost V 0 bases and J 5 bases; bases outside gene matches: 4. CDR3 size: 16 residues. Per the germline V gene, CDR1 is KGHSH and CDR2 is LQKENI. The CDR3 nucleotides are TGTGCCAGCTCACCACCCCTAGCGGGAGGGGAGGAGACCCAGTACTTC. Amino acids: CASSPPLAGGEETQYF.

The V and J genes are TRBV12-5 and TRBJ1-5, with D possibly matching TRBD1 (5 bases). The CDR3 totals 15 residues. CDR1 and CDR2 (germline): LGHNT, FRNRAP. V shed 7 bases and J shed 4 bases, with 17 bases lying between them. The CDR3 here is CASAKTGDLNQPQHF. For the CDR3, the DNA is TGTGCTAGTGCCAAAACAGGAGACCTTAATCAGCCCCAGCATTTT.

CDR3 amino acids: CASSSLEGARPYEQYF. The DNA for the CDR3 is TGTGCCAGCAGCTCACTGGAGGGGGCTCGCCCCTACGAGCAGTACTTC. The chain joins TRBV9 to TRBJ2-7, with D tentatively TRBD1 (7 bases). In germline, CDR1 is SGDLS, CDR2 YYNGEE. The CDR3 has 16 amino acids. Between the trimmed V and J ends, which lost 4 bases and 2 bases, there was a span of 19 bases.

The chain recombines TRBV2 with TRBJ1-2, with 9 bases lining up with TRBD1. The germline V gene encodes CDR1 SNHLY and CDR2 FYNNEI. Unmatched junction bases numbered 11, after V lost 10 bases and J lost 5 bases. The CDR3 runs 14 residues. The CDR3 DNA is TGTGCCACCCCGGGACAGGGAACTCCTTATGGCTACACCTTC. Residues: CATPGQGTPYGYTF.

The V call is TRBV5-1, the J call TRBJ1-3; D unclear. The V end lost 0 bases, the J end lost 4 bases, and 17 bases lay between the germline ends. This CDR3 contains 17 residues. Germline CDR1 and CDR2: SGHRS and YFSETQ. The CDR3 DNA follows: TGCGCCAGCAGCTTGGAGGGAAGGCCTGGAGGAGGAAACACCATATATTTT. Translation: CASSLEGRPGGGNTIYF.

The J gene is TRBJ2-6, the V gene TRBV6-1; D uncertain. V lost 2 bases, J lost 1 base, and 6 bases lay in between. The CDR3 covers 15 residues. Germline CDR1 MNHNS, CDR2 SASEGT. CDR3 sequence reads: CASSETQSGANVLTF. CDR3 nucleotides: TGTGCCAGCAGTGAAACTCAATCTGGGGCCAACGTCCTGACTTTC.

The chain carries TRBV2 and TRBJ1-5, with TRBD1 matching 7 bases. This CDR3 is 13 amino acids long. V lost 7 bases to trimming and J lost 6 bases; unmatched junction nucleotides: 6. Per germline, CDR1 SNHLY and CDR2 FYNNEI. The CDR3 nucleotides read TGTGCCAGCATGAGGACAGGCGGTCAGCCCCAGCATTTT. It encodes CASMRTGGQPQHF. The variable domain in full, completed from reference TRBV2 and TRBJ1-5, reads EPEVTQTPSHQVTQMGQEVILRCVPISNHLYFYWYRQILGQKVEFLVSFYNNEISEKSEIFDDQFSVERPDGSNFTLKIRSTKLEDSAMYFCASMRTGGQPQHFGDGTRLSIL.

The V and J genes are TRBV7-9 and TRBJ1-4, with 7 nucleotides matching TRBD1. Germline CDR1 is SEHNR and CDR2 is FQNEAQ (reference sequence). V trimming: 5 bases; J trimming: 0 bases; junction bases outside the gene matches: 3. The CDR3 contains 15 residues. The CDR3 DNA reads TGTGCCAGCAGCGAACAGGGGCCAACTAATGAAAAACTGTTTTTT. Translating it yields CASSEQGPTNEKLFF.

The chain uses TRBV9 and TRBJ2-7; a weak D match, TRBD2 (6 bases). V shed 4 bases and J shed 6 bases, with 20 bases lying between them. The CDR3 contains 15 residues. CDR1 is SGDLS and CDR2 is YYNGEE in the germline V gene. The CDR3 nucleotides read TGTGCCAGCAGCCCACCTTCTACAGCTAGCGCCGAGCAGTACTTC. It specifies CASSPPSTASAEQYF.

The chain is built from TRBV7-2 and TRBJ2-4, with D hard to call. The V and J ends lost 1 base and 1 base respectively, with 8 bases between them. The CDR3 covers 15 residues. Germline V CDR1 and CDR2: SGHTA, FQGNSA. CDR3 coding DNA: TGTGCCAGCAGCTTAGGAGGAGCGGCCAAAAACATTCAGTACTTC. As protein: CASSLGGAAKNIQYF. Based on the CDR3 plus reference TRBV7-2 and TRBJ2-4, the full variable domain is GAGVSQSPSNKVTEKGKDVELRCDPISGHTALYWYRQSLGQGLEFLIYFQGNSAPDKSGLPSDRFSAERTGGSVSTLTIQRTQQEDSAVYLCASSLGGAAKNIQYFGAGTRLSVL.

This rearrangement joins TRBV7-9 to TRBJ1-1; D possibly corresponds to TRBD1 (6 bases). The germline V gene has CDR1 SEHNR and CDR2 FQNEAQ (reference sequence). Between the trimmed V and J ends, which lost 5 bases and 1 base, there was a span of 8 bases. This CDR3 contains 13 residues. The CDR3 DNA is TGTGCCAGCAGCGGGGGCGGGAACACTGAAGCTTTCTTT. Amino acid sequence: CASSGGGNTEAFF.

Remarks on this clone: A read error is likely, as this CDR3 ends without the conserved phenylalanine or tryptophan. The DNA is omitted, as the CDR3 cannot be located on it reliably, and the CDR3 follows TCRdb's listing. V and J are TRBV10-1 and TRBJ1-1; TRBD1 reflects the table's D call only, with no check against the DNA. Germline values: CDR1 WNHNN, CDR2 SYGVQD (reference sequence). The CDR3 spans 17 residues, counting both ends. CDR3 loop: CASSDKDRRPKLKLKVC.

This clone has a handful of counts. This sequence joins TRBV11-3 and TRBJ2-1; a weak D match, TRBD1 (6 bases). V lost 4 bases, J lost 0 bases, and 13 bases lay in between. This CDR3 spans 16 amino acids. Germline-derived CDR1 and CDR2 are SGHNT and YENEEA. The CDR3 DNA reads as TGTGCCAGCAGCTCGTCAGGGGCTAGCTCCTACAATGAGCAGTTCTTC. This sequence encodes CASSSSGASSYNEQFF.

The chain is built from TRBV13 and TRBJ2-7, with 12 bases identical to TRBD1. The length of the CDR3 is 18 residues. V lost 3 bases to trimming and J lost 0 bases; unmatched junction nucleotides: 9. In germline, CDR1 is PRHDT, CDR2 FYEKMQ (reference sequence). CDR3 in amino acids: CASSLGGTGGASSYEQYF. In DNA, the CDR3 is TGTGCCAGCAGCTTGGGGGGGACAGGGGGCGCGAGCTCCTACGAGCAGTACTTC.